The next 14 T cell receptor beta chains were all read from a single sample in a study of regulatory T cells in long-lasting Graves disease (dated by TCRdb to about 2021). The protocol used for the library was multiplex PCR. The instrument given in TCRdb is Illumina HiSeq 4000. iRepertoire HTBI primers and Arm-PCR amplification of CDR3 regions were used to construct TCR beta libraries. TCRdb took the public reads, trimmed them with fastp at Q25, ran MiXCR for clone calling and kept in-frame beta chains. Entries are consolidated by CDR3 protein sequence, retaining the most common genes and DNA. Within this sample are 500,000 or so distinct CDR3 sequences, with 15% to 20% of them counted one time only. The ten largest clones capture 10% to 15% of the sample. Reading the label with the study, this specimen's time point is: newly diagnosed GD, antithyroid drugs for less than 3 months. For both TCR sequencing and RNA sequencing, RNA was extracted from PBMCs in TRIzol.

The data also belong to a second study, concerning T cells in Graves' hyperthyroidism and ophthalmopathy.

The material was peripheral blood mononuclear cells (PBMCs), obtained at new diagnosis, from a patient treated with antithyroid drugs. These receptors came from a man between 35 and 55 years old with Graves disease. Donor details come from another sample of the same person, matched by shared clones.

This clonotype was recorded many times. The chain joins TRBV28 to TRBJ2-1; TRBD1 matches at 9 bases. V shed 3 bases, J shed 0 bases, and the junction held 3 bases outside the gene matches. Germline V lookup: CDR1 MDHEN, CDR2 SYDVKM. The CDR3 totals 16 residues. The DNA for the CDR3 is TGTGCCAGCAGTTTTCTACAGGGGGCCTCCTACAATGAGCAGTTCTTC. It translates to CASSFLQGASYNEQFF.

This clonotype has at least ten counts. This chain joins TRBV7-2 and TRBJ2-1; no reliable D call. The CDR3 is 12 residues long. Germline V gene sequence: CDR1 SGHTA, CDR2 FQGNSA. Trimming took off 2 bases at V and 10 bases at J, with 9 bases between the two ends. CDR3 coding DNA: TGTGCCAGCAGCTTATCGCATCGGGAGCAGTTCTTC. This codes for CASSLSHREQFF. Supplemented by reference TRBV7-2 and TRBJ2-1, the full variable domain reads GAGVSQSPSNKVTEKGKDVELRCDPISGHTALYWYRQSLGQGLEFLIYFQGNSAPDKSGLPSDRFSAERTGGSVSTLTIQRTQQEDSAVYLCASSLSHREQFFGPGTRLTVL.

In the case of this clonotype: It differs at one base from a far larger clone, so likely a read error. For the CDR3, the DNA is TGTGCCAGCAGAAAGACAGGGACCTACGAGCAGTACTTC. This codes for CASRKTGTYEQYF. The chain joins TRBV6-1 to TRBJ2-7; 7 bases line up with TRBD1. Germline CDR1 MNHNS, CDR2 SASEGT. V shed 6 bases, J shed 2 bases, and the junction held 4 bases outside the gene matches. CDR3 size: 13 residues.

The sample holds many counts of this clonotype. V usage is TRBV18 and J usage is TRBJ1-2; a weak D match, TRBD1 (6 bases). The CDR3 covers 15 residues. V lost 4 bases to trimming and J lost 4 bases, with 16 bases between them. The germline V gene has CDR1 KGHSH and CDR2 LQKENI. The CDR3 DNA reads as TGTGCCAGCTCACTGGTCTCGGGACAACCCTATGGCTACACCTTC. It encodes CASSLVSGQPYGYTF. Combining the CDR3 with reference TRBV18 and TRBJ1-2 gives the whole variable domain NAGVMQNPRHLVRRRGQEARLRCSPMKGHSHVYWYRQLPEEGLKFMVYLQKENIIDESGMPKERFSAEFPKEGPSILRIQQVVRGDSAAYFCASSLVSGQPYGYTFGSGTRLTVV.

The DNA for the CDR3 is TGTGCCAGCAGCTTAGCGAGCCAGAACTACAATGAGCAGTTCTTC. Translation: CASSLASQNYNEQFF. The V call is TRBV11-1, the J call TRBJ2-1; D is undetermined. The V gene lost 0 bases and the J gene lost 3 bases, with 9 bases spanning the gap. CDR1 SGHAT and CDR2 FQDESV come from the germline V gene (reference sequence). The CDR3 has 15 residues. Variable domain in full (rest from reference TRBV11-1 and TRBJ2-1): EAEVAQSPRYKITEKSQAVAFWCDPISGHATLYWYRQILGQGPELLVQFQDESVVDDSQLPKDRFSAERLKGVDSTLKIQPAELGDSAMYLCASSLASQNYNEQFFGPGTRLTVL.

This clonotype was seen repeatedly, ten times or more. The J gene is TRBJ2-5, the V gene TRBV6-1; the D is unclear. The J call is doubtful: the DNA matches TRBJ2-1 better. The V gene's germline CDR1 is MNHNS and CDR2 SASEGT. The CDR3 loop spans 13 amino acids. The CDR3 spells CASSPEGSPEQFF. The CDR3 nucleotides read TGTGCCAGCAGCCCCGAAGGTAGCCCTGAGCAGTTCTTC.

Notes on this clonotype: This clone may be a read error of a much larger clone one base away. The V gene is TRBV5-4, the J gene TRBJ2-3; maybe TRBD1 (6 bases). The tail of the sequence fits TRBJ2-5 better, so the J call may be wrong. Germline CDR1 is SGHNT and CDR2 is YYREEE (reference sequence). The CDR3 spans 15 residues. DNA of the CDR3: TGTGCCAGCAGTAACACCGGGACAAAAGAAGAGGCCCAGTACTTC. Amino acid sequence: CASSNTGTKEEAQYF.

This clonotype showed up just once. This may be a read error: a much more frequent sequence differs by one nucleotide. The rearrangement joins TRBV11-2 to TRBJ2-1; 8 nucleotides match TRBD2. The CDR3 sequence is 16 residues long. Germline loops: CDR1 SGHAT, CDR2 FQNNGV. In DNA, the CDR3 is TGTGTCAGCAGCTTAGACGGAGCGGGAGATTACAATGAGCAGTTCTTC. This codes for CVSSLDGAGDYNEQFF. Complete variable domain (other parts from reference TRBV11-2 and TRBJ2-1): EAGVAQSPRYKIIEKRQSVAFWCNPISGHATLYWYQQILGQGPKLLIQFQNNGVVDDSQLPKDRFSAERLKGVDSTLKIQPAKLEDSAVYLCVSSLDGAGDYNEQFFGPGTRLTVL.

The table lists this clonotype with many counts. This chain joins TRBV12-5 and TRBJ2-7; tentative D call: TRBD1 (6 bases). In germline, CDR1 is LGHNT, CDR2 FRNRAP. Trimming took 1 base from V and 5 from J, leaving 24 bases between them. This CDR3 contains 18 residues. The CDR3 protein is CASGLALLAGHPGDEQYF. The CDR3 DNA reads as TGTGCTAGTGGTTTGGCCTTACTGGCGGGCCACCCAGGGGACGAGCAGTACTTC.

This clonotype was observed a handful of times. One end of the junction is discordant with germline, which a read error may explain. V and J are TRBV2 and TRBJ2-7, with 8 bases fitting TRBD2. Germline lookup yields CDR1 SNHLY and CDR2 FYNNEI. This CDR3 is built from 14 residues. CDR3 nucleotides: TGTGCCAACAGTCCCGGGACTAGTAGCTACGAGCAGTACTTC. This sequence encodes CANSPGTSSYEQYF. The full variable domain, rest sourced from reference TRBV2 and TRBJ2-7, is EPEVTQTPSHQVTQMGQEVILRCVPISNHLYFYWYRQILGQKVEFLVSFYNNEISEKSEIFDDQFSVERPDGSNFTLKIRSTKLEDSAMYFCANSPGTSSYEQYFGPGTRLTVT.

In its sample, this clonotype was seen a few times. A much larger clone differs from this one at a single base, so this may be a read error. Here the CDR3 reads CASSPAGEGTQYF. The CDR3 DNA is TGTGCCAGCAGCCCCGCAGGGGAAGGGACCCAGTACTTC. The chain carries TRBV7-3 and TRBJ2-5, with a weak D call TRBD1 (6 bases). Trimming took 5 bases from V and 7 from J, leaving 14 bases between them. CDR3 length: 13 amino acids. Per the germline V gene, CDR1 is SGHTA and CDR2 is FQGTGA.

J is TRBJ2-3 and V is TRBV29-1; 11 nucleotides agree with TRBD1. Unmatched junction bases numbered 6, after V lost 7 bases and J lost 3 bases. CDR1 and CDR2 from the germline V gene are SQVTM and ANQGSEA. This CDR3 is 14 amino acids long. CDR3 sequence (DNA): TGCAGCGCCCCGGGACAGGGGGGAACAGATACGCAGTATTTT. Residues: CSAPGQGGTDTQYF.

V is TRBV19 and J is TRBJ2-7; D is uncertain. V lost 4 bases, J lost 0 bases, and 10 bases lay in between. The V gene's germline CDR1 is LNHDA and CDR2 SQIVND (reference sequence). The CDR3 has 14 amino acids. The CDR3 loop reads CASSTGRSSYEQYF. Here the CDR3 DNA reads TGTGCCAGTAGTACCGGCAGGAGCTCCTACGAGCAGTACTTC.

This clonotype came up many times. The V call is TRBV12-3 or TRBV12-4, the J call TRBJ2-1, with TRBD1 matching over 10 bases. This CDR3 has 15 amino acids. V trimming: 4 bases; J trimming: 7 bases; junction bases outside the gene matches: 7. The CDR3 loop reads CASSYGTGDANEQFF. The CDR3 DNA is TGTGCCAGCAGTTACGGGACAGGGGACGCTAATGAGCAGTTCTTC.